Following are 25 T cell receptor beta chains from one sample sequenced in a study of cytomegalovirus exposure and HLA in healthy donors. The assay was immunoSEQ multiplex PCR, and TCRdb's table has in-frame clones only and misses some. The table has tens of thousands of clones, 85% to 90% seen once. The sample comprised PBMCs. These receptor sequences come from a woman aged 18-30 years in good health and CMV-seropositive.

The chain recombines TRBV9 with TRBJ2-2; 10 bases are shared with TRBD2. The CDR3 totals 17 residues. Trimming took 2 bases from V and 2 from J; bases not matched to a gene: 6. Germline CDR1 reads SGDLS; CDR2 reads YYNGEE. The CDR3 nucleotides are TGTGCCAGCAGCGTCGACATAGCGGGGGGAAACACCGGGGAGCTGTTTTTT. This translates into CASSVDIAGGNTGELFF.

The chain combines TRBV5-1 with TRBJ2-3, with a possible D match to TRBD2 (6 bases). The CDR3 sequence is 15 residues long. V was pared by 4 bases and J by 3 bases, with 15 bases between. Germline V lookup: CDR1 SGHRS, CDR2 YFSETQ. Here the CDR3 reads CASSPLGGITDTQYF. CDR3 DNA sequence: TGCGCCAGCAGCCCTCTCGGGGGTATAACAGATACGCAGTATTTT.

The chain has TRBV5-4 and TRBJ2-1; 8 bases line up with TRBD2. J lost 6 bases, V lost 1 base, and 9 bases had no gene match. Germline V CDR1 and CDR2: SGHNT, YYREEE (reference sequence). This CDR3 contains 16 residues. CDR3 loop: CASSLTGGPPPNEQFF. The CDR3 DNA sequence: TGTGCCAGCAGCTTGACGGGAGGGCCCCCCCCCAATGAGCAGTTCTTC.

The rearrangement uses TRBV7-9 and TRBJ2-5, with 8 bases matching TRBD1. The CDR3 consists of 17 residues. Germline lookup yields CDR1 SEHNR and CDR2 FQNEAQ (reference sequence). With V trimmed by 1 base and J by 1 base, 8 bases remained unmatched. The CDR3 loop is CASSLVPDRAFQETQYF. CDR3 DNA sequence: TGTGCCAGCAGCTTAGTTCCGGACAGGGCTTTCCAAGAGACCCAGTACTTC. The full variable domain, its missing parts supplied by reference TRBV7-9 and TRBJ2-5, is DTGVSQNPRHKITKRGQNVTFRCDPISEHNRLYWYRQTLGQGPEFLTYFQNEAQLEKSRLLSDRFSAERPKGSFSTLEIQRTEQGDSAMYLCASSLVPDRAFQETQYFGPGTRLLVL.

DNA of the CDR3: TGTGCCAGCAGCGTCCGGGACAGGTTAGGAGAGACCCAGTACTTC. Translating gives CASSVRDRLGETQYF. The chain uses TRBV14 and TRBJ2-5, with TRBD1 matching over 8 bases. The CDR3 contains 15 residues. V lost 5 bases to trimming and J lost 4 bases; unmatched junction nucleotides: 9. The germline V gene encodes CDR1 SGHDN and CDR2 FVKESK.

The chain links TRBV18 to TRBJ1-1, with a weak D call TRBD1 (5 bases). Deletions cut 3 bases from V and 3 bases from J, with 20 bases between. There are 17 residues in the CDR3. Per germline, CDR1 KGHSH and CDR2 LQKENI. The CDR3 loop is CASSPLELGGGHTEAFF. In DNA, the CDR3 is TGTGCCAGCTCACCCCTAGAGCTGGGGGGAGGCCACACTGAAGCTTTCTTT.

V usage is TRBV7-6 and J usage is TRBJ1-3, with D possibly matching TRBD1 (6 bases). Germline V gene data show CDR1 as SGHVS and CDR2 as FNYEAQ. Trimming pared 4 bases from V and 4 bases from J, leaving 8 bases between. The CDR3 loop spans 13 amino acids. The CDR3 DNA follows: TGTGCCAGCAGCTCAGGGGTGGGAAACACCATATATTTT. Its protein product is CASSSGVGNTIYF.

The rearrangement links TRBV19 to TRBJ2-3; 9 bases are shared with TRBD2. The V and J ends lost 3 bases and 4 bases, in that order; junction bases with no gene match: 14. The CDR3 consists of 18 residues. Germline lookup yields CDR1 LNHDA and CDR2 SQIVND (reference sequence). CDR3 residues: CASSILAGKGLSADTQYF. The CDR3 nucleotides read TGTGCCAGTAGTATCCTAGCGGGAAAGGGTCTTAGTGCAGATACGCAGTATTTT.

The rearrangement joins TRBV2 to TRBJ2-7; 11 nucleotides line up with TRBD2. Trimming at V came to 6 bases and at J to 3 bases, leaving 7 bases not matched to a gene. Germline V gene lookup returns CDR1 SNHLY and CDR2 FYNNEI. This CDR3 is 15 amino acids long. CDR3 protein: CASRSGTSGYYEQYF. CDR3 nucleotides: TGTGCCAGCAGGTCCGGGACTAGCGGATACTACGAGCAGTACTTC.

This rearrangement joins TRBV7-6 to TRBJ2-2; a weak D match, TRBD1 (6 bases). V was cut by 5 bases and J by 0 bases, with 13 bases left in between. CDR1 SGHVS and CDR2 FNYEAQ come from the germline V gene. This CDR3 is built from 16 residues. CDR3 bases: TGTGCCAGCAGCGACCCCTACAGGGCGAACACCGGGGAGCTGTTTTTT. Translating gives CASSDPYRANTGELFF.

The table lists this clone with a few counts. The rearrangement links TRBV28 to TRBJ1-5; the D is unclear. Germline values: CDR1 MDHEN, CDR2 SYDVKM. V gave up 2 bases and J gave up 9 bases, with 14 bases separating them. The CDR3 totals 14 residues. In nucleotides, the CDR3 is TGTGCCAGCAGTTTACGACTCCCCCGGCGGCCCCAGCATTTT. Amino acids: CASSLRLPRRPQHF.

The chain combines TRBV19 with TRBJ2-2, with TRBD1 as a possible D gene (5 bases). This CDR3 has 13 residues. Germline loops: CDR1 LNHDA, CDR2 SQIVND (reference sequence). Trimming took 5 bases from V and 6 from J, leaving 10 bases between them. The CDR3 is CASSAGFAGELFF. For the CDR3, the DNA is TGTGCCAGTAGTGCAGGGTTCGCCGGGGAGCTGTTTTTT.

The chain recombines TRBV2 with TRBJ2-7, with TRBD2 matching 9 bases. V dropped 1 base and J dropped 8; count of bases not matched to a gene: 9. There are 15 residues in the CDR3. The germline CDR1 and CDR2 sequences are SNHLY and FYNNEI. The CDR3 sequence: CASSEEGTSTSKQYF. As DNA, the CDR3 is TGTGCCAGCAGTGAAGAAGGGACTAGCACTTCGAAGCAGTACTTC.

The rearrangement joins TRBV27 to TRBJ1-1; D gene ambiguous. The germline V gene encodes CDR1 MNHEY and CDR2 SMNVEV (reference sequence). V was clipped by 7 bases and J by 5 bases, with 20 bases between them. This CDR3 has 15 residues. DNA for the CDR3: TGTGCCAGCAACCAAATAACAGCTTCAGGAACTGAAGCTTTCTTT. Translation: CASNQITASGTEAFF.

This chain connects TRBV10-3 to TRBJ2-5; a weak D match, TRBD2 (7 bases). This CDR3 spans 12 amino acids. V was shortened by 6 bases and J by 4 bases, with 9 bases between the two germline ends. CDR1 and CDR2 from the germline V gene are ENHRY and SYGVKD. CDR3 residues: CAIRGGGETQYF. The CDR3 coding sequence is TGTGCCATCAGAGGGGGGGGAGAGACCCAGTACTTC.

The chain is built from TRBV5-4 and TRBJ1-4; 7 bases line up with TRBD1. The germline gives CDR1 SGHNT, CDR2 YYREEE (reference sequence). V shed 4 bases and J 7 bases; nucleotides not matched to a gene: 7. CDR3 length equals 14 residues. CDR3 nucleotide sequence: TGTGCCAGCAGCACAGGGGATAGGAGTGAAAAACTGTTTTTT. This encodes CASSTGDRSEKLFF.

V and J are TRBV15 and TRBJ2-5, with 7 bases identical to TRBD2. J lost 3 bases, V lost 3 bases, and 7 bases had no gene match. CDR3 size: 15 residues. Germline V gene data show CDR1 as LNHNV and CDR2 as YYDKDF (reference sequence). The CDR3 is CATSSRGRGKETQYF. Written as DNA, the CDR3 is TGTGCCACCAGCAGCCGCGGGAGAGGTAAAGAGACCCAGTACTTC. Together with reference TRBV15 and TRBJ2-5, the CDR3 gives the full variable domain: DAMVIQNPRYQVTQFGKPVTLSCSQTLNHNVMYWYQQKSSQAPKLLFHYYDKDFNNEADTPDNFQSRRPNTSFCFLDIRSPGLGDTAMYLCATSSRGRGKETQYFGPGTRLLVL.

This clone appeared once. J is TRBJ1-1 and V is TRBV27; maybe TRBD1 (5 bases). This CDR3 spans 14 amino acids. With 2 bases removed from V and 2 bases from J, the gap between germline ends came to 9 bases. Germline V gene lookup returns CDR1 MNHEY and CDR2 SMNVEV (reference sequence). CDR3 sequence reads: CASSLRQPNTEAFF. As DNA, the CDR3 is TGTGCCAGCAGTTTAAGACAGCCCAACACTGAAGCTTTCTTT.

The rearrangement links TRBV7-9 to TRBJ2-3; 10 bases map to TRBD2. The germline CDR1 and CDR2 sequences are SEHNR and FQNEAQ (reference sequence). With V trimmed by 6 bases and J by 2 bases, 8 bases remained unmatched. This CDR3 is built from 16 residues. The CDR3 DNA is TGTGCCAGCAGTTACCTAGCGGGGGCCAACACAGATACGCAGTATTTT. As protein: CASSYLAGANTDTQYF.

V usage is TRBV30 and J usage is TRBJ2-1, with D unclear. This CDR3 comprises 11 residues. Trimming removed 8 bases from V and 12 bases from J, with 17 bases in between. Germline CDR1 GTSNPN, CDR2 SVGIG (reference sequence). The CDR3 DNA follows: TGTGCCGGCTCGTTAGGAGCCGGGCAGTTCTTC. Residues: CAGSLGAGQFF.

This rearrangement joins TRBV5-8 to TRBJ2-2; 11 bases map to TRBD1. The CDR3 runs to 16 residues. Germline loops: CDR1 SGHTS, CDR2 YDEGEE. The V segment lost 1 base and the J segment 6 bases; nucleotides outside the gene matches: 5. CDR3 loop: CASSLYGTGGAGELFF. CDR3 DNA sequence: TGTGCCAGCAGCTTGTACGGGACAGGGGGAGCCGGGGAGCTGTTTTTT. The whole variable domain, filled in from reference TRBV5-8 and TRBJ2-2, reads EAGVTQSPTHLIKTRGQQATLRCSPISGHTSVYWYQQALGLGLQFLLWYDEGEERNRGNFPPRFSGRQFPNYSSELNVNALELEDSALYLCASSLYGTGGAGELFFGEGSRLTVL.

J is TRBJ2-1 and V is TRBV13; D is ambiguous. With 5 bases removed from V and 7 bases from J, the gap between germline ends came to 9 bases. This CDR3 region has 12 residues. Germline V CDR1 and CDR2: PRHDT, FYEKMQ (reference sequence). CDR3 residues: CASSRTLNEQFF. The CDR3, as DNA: TGTGCCAGCAGCCGAACCCTAAATGAGCAGTTCTTC.

The chain joins TRBV6-4 to TRBJ2-2; 7 nucleotides agree with TRBD1. Germline V gene lookup returns CDR1 MRHNA and CDR2 SNTAGT. The CDR3 has 14 amino acids. V lost 5 bases to trimming and J lost 5 bases; unmatched junction nucleotides: 5. CDR3 in amino acids: CASSTTGETGELFF. The CDR3 coding sequence is TGTGCCAGCAGTACCACAGGGGAAACCGGGGAGCTGTTTTTT.

This chain links TRBV5-1 with TRBJ1-1; 7 nucleotides match TRBD1. CDR1 is SGHRS, CDR2 YFSETQ, per germline. CDR3 length: 15 residues. The trim removed 0 bases at V and 1 base at J, leaving 3 bases unmatched. The CDR3 DNA reads as TGCGCCAGCAGCTTGGTTGGGACAGCGAACACTGAAGCTTTCTTT. Amino acids: CASSLVGTANTEAFF. The full variable domain, its missing parts supplied by reference TRBV5-1 and TRBJ1-1, is KAGVTQTPRYLIKTRGQQVTLSCSPISGHRSVSWYQQTPGQGLQFLFEYFSETQRNKGNFPGRFSGRQFSNSRSEMNVSTLELGDSALYLCASSLVGTANTEAFFGQGTRLTVV.

This sequence joins TRBV4-2 and TRBJ2-3; D is unresolved. Between the trimmed V and J ends, which lost 4 bases and 1 base, there was a span of 18 bases. CDR3 length: 17 amino acids. Germline assignment: CDR1 LGHNA and CDR2 YNFKEQ. This CDR3 is CASSPAKTPRGTDTQYF. CDR3 bases: TGTGCCAGCAGCCCTGCCAAGACTCCTCGCGGCACAGATACGCAGTATTTT.